These T cell receptor beta chains were read from a single sample in a study of blood T cell repertoires in COVID-19. TCRdb keeps only in-frame clones here, not all; method: immunoSEQ multiplex PCR. The table records 70,000 or so clones, around 86% of them present only once. Specimen: peripheral blood. The origin of the receptors is a woman aged 55 to 70 with acute or convalescent COVID-19. CDR3s include the opening cysteine and the closing phenylalanine or tryptophan. Fields, in order: V gene, clone size, D gene, J gene, CDR3 DNA, CDR3 protein. The D gene is left open where the match is weak. Size is stated for part of the rows, as once, few or many counts, or as a class when the clone is expanded.

v_call: TRBV5-6
clone_size: .
d_call: .
j_call: TRBJ1-1
cdr3_nt: TGTGCCAGCAGCTTACAGCAGATAGCTTTCTTT
cdr3_aa: CASSLQQIAFF

v_call: TRBV19
clone_size: .
d_call: .
j_call: TRBJ1-2
cdr3_nt: TGTGCCAGTAACCCGAGCCCTGCTTATGGCTACACCTTC
cdr3_aa: CASNPSPAYGYTF

v_call: TRBV5-1
clone_size: once
d_call: TRBD1
j_call: TRBJ2-7
cdr3_nt: TGCGCCAGCAGCTCCTCCTTGACAGGGTCCTTGGACGAGCAGTACTTC
cdr3_aa: CASSSSLTGSLDEQYF

v_call: TRBV12-5
clone_size: .
d_call: TRBD2
j_call: TRBJ2-5
cdr3_nt: TGTGCTAGTGGTTTGGGACTAGCGGGGGGACAAGAGACCCAGTACTTC
cdr3_aa: CASGLGLAGGQETQYF

v_call: TRBV20-1
clone_size: .
d_call: TRBD1
j_call: TRBJ1-5
cdr3_nt: TGCAGTGCTAGTACCGGGACAGCTAGCAATCAGCCCCAGCATTTT
cdr3_aa: CSASTGTASNQPQHF

v_call: TRBV5-1
clone_size: .
d_call: .
j_call: TRBJ1-5
cdr3_nt: TGCGCCAGCAGCTTGGATCGGGGTAGCAATCAGCCCCAGCATTTT
cdr3_aa: CASSLDRGSNQPQHF

v_call: TRBV5-6
clone_size: .
d_call: TRBD1
j_call: TRBJ2-7
cdr3_nt: TGTGCCAGCAGCTTGGGACAGGGGGCCTACGAGCAGTACTTC
cdr3_aa: CASSLGQGAYEQYF

v_call: TRBV5-4
clone_size: .
d_call: TRBD1
j_call: TRBJ1-2
cdr3_nt: TGTGCCAGCAGCTCGAGACAGGGACAAATTAGAGAGGCCTTC
cdr3_aa: CASSSRQGQIREAF

v_call: TRBV5-6
clone_size: .
d_call: .
j_call: TRBJ1-2
cdr3_nt: TGTGCCAGCAGCTTGGATAGGGGCGTTGGTTATGGCTACACCTTC
cdr3_aa: CASSLDRGVGYGYTF

v_call: TRBV14
clone_size: .
d_call: .
j_call: TRBJ2-1
cdr3_nt: TGTGCCAGCAGCCAAGGCGGGCCCAATTTCGAGCAGTTCTTC
cdr3_aa: CASSQGGPNFEQFF

v_call: TRBV19
clone_size: .
d_call: .
j_call: TRBJ2-3
cdr3_nt: TGTGCCAGTAGTATCCGGGGAGATACGCAGTATTTT
cdr3_aa: CASSIRGDTQYF

v_call: TRBV2
clone_size: .
d_call: TRBD2
j_call: TRBJ2-5
cdr3_nt: TGTGCCAGCGCGACTAGCGGGCAAGAGACCCAGTACTTC
cdr3_aa: CASATSGQETQYF

v_call: TRBV7-3
clone_size: .
d_call: .
j_call: TRBJ2-2
cdr3_nt: TGTGCCAGCAGCTTGAGGGCGAACACCGGGGAGCTGTTTTTT
cdr3_aa: CASSLRANTGELFF

v_call: TRBV5-1
clone_size: once
d_call: .
j_call: TRBJ1-4
cdr3_nt: TGCGCCAGCAGGACGGGGGATTCTAATGAAAAACTGTTTTTT
cdr3_aa: CASRTGDSNEKLFF

v_call: TRBV7-9
clone_size: .
d_call: .
j_call: TRBJ1-1
cdr3_nt: TGTGCCAGCAGCTTTTCCAAGGGGGACACTGAAGCTTTCTTT
cdr3_aa: CASSFSKGDTEAFF

v_call: TRBV7-7
clone_size: .
d_call: .
j_call: TRBJ2-2
cdr3_nt: TGTGCCAGCAGCTTAGATCGGACCGGGGAGCTGTTTTTT
cdr3_aa: CASSLDRTGELFF

v_call: TRBV15
clone_size: .
d_call: TRBD1
j_call: TRBJ2-7
cdr3_nt: TGTGCCACCAGCAGAGGGGGACAGGGATTCTACGAGCAGTACTTC
cdr3_aa: CATSRGGQGFYEQYF

v_call: TRBV7-7
clone_size: .
d_call: .
j_call: TRBJ2-2
cdr3_nt: TGTGCCAGCAGCTTAAGGGCACAGGGACACCCAGGGGTAATGGCCGGGGAGCTGTTTTTT
cdr3_aa: CASSLRAQGHPGVMAGELFF

v_call: TRBV28
clone_size: .
d_call: .
j_call: TRBJ1-4
cdr3_nt: TGTGCCAGCAGTAGGAGTGGAACTAATGAAAAACTGTTTTTT
cdr3_aa: CASSRSGTNEKLFF

v_call: TRBV9
clone_size: .
d_call: .
j_call: TRBJ2-3
cdr3_nt: TGTGCCAGCAGCCCTTCTACTCTTGATACGCAGTATTTT
cdr3_aa: CASSPSTLDTQYF

v_call: TRBV7-2
clone_size: .
d_call: TRBD1
j_call: TRBJ1-1
cdr3_nt: TGTGCCAGCAGCCCCCGAACGGGACAGACGAACACTGAAGCTTTCTTT
cdr3_aa: CASSPRTGQTNTEAFF

v_call: TRBV3-1/TRBV3-2
clone_size: .
d_call: .
j_call: TRBJ2-2
cdr3_nt: TGTGCCAGCAGCCGGACGGGGTTTGCGCTGAACACCGGGGAGCTGTTTTTT
cdr3_aa: CASSRTGFALNTGELFF

v_call: TRBV9
clone_size: .
d_call: TRBD1
j_call: TRBJ1-1
cdr3_nt: TGTGCCAGCAGCTTTACGGGACAGGGGACTGAAGCTTTCTTT
cdr3_aa: CASSFTGQGTEAFF

v_call: TRBV15
clone_size: .
d_call: TRBD1
j_call: TRBJ1-1
cdr3_nt: TGTGCCACCAGTTCACCGGGACAGATAAACACTGAAGCTTTCTTT
cdr3_aa: CATSSPGQINTEAFF

v_call: TRBV5-1
clone_size: .
d_call: TRBD2
j_call: TRBJ2-1
cdr3_nt: TGCGCCAGCATGCCTAGCGGATCCTACAATGAGCAGTTCTTC
cdr3_aa: CASMPSGSYNEQFF

v_call: TRBV7-9
clone_size: .
d_call: TRBD1
j_call: TRBJ2-1
cdr3_nt: TGTGCCAGCAGCTTCGCCCACAGGGGGACTGAGCAGTTCTTC
cdr3_aa: CASSFAHRGTEQFF

v_call: TRBV27
clone_size: .
d_call: TRBD1
j_call: TRBJ1-2
cdr3_nt: TGTGCCACCCAGGGGGCGCGGGGCTACACCTTC
cdr3_aa: CATQGARGYTF

v_call: TRBV3-1/TRBV3-2
clone_size: .
d_call: .
j_call: TRBJ1-2
cdr3_nt: TGTGCCAGCAGCCAAGGTCGACAGGCCCCGTCCTTC
cdr3_aa: CASSQGRQAPSF

v_call: TRBV19
clone_size: once
d_call: TRBD2
j_call: TRBJ2-1
cdr3_nt: TGTGCCAGTAGCCGAACGGGACTATACAATGAGCAGTTCTTC
cdr3_aa: CASSRTGLYNEQFF

v_call: TRBV19
clone_size: once
d_call: .
j_call: TRBJ1-5
cdr3_nt: TGTGCCAGTAGTACAACACCAGGGCGGAGCAATCAGCCCCAGCATTTT
cdr3_aa: CASSTTPGRSNQPQHF

v_call: TRBV24-1
clone_size: .
d_call: TRBD1
j_call: TRBJ2-7
cdr3_nt: TGTGCCACCAGTGATATAAGGGACAGACCCTACGAGCAGTACTTC
cdr3_aa: CATSDIRDRPYEQYF

v_call: TRBV7-8
clone_size: .
d_call: TRBD1
j_call: TRBJ1-2
cdr3_nt: TGTGCCAGCAGCCTAGGACGACAGGGGGCGGGCGGCTACACCTTC
cdr3_aa: CASSLGRQGAGGYTF

v_call: TRBV6-5
clone_size: .
d_call: .
j_call: TRBJ2-1
cdr3_nt: TGTGCCAGCAGTTACCGGGAGAGCTCCTACAATGAGCAGTTCTTC
cdr3_aa: CASSYRESSYNEQFF

v_call: TRBV5-1
clone_size: .
d_call: TRBD1
j_call: TRBJ1-4
cdr3_nt: TGCGCCAGCAGCTTGTATGGGACAGTTGATGAAAAACTGTTTTTT
cdr3_aa: CASSLYGTVDEKLFF

v_call: TRBV28
clone_size: once
d_call: TRBD1
j_call: TRBJ1-2
cdr3_nt: TGTGCCAGCGCCGACAGGGGGCGGAACTATGGCTACACCTTC
cdr3_aa: CASADRGRNYGYTF

v_call: TRBV11-3
clone_size: once
d_call: .
j_call: TRBJ2-1
cdr3_nt: TGTGCCAGCAGCCACCTGGGGCAATACAATGAGCAGTTCTTC
cdr3_aa: CASSHLGQYNEQFF

v_call: TRBV28
clone_size: .
d_call: .
j_call: TRBJ2-1
cdr3_nt: TGTGCCAGCACTCGAGATATTGACAGGGACTATGAGCAGTTCTTC
cdr3_aa: CASTRDIDRDYEQFF

v_call: TRBV12-3/TRBV12-4
clone_size: .
d_call: .
j_call: TRBJ1-2
cdr3_nt: TGTGCCAGCAGTTTCAACGGAGCACGTGGCTACACCTTC
cdr3_aa: CASSFNGARGYTF

v_call: TRBV3-1/TRBV3-2
clone_size: .
d_call: TRBD1
j_call: TRBJ1-1
cdr3_nt: TGTGCCAGCAGCCATTCGGACAGGTCCACTGAAGCTTTCTTT
cdr3_aa: CASSHSDRSTEAFF